This TCR beta chain was identified in a study of Ad26.COV2.S vaccination and SARS-CoV-2 variants. Overall study: Of the COV1001 trial arms, the Ad26.COV2.S arm included the donor. Once, or twice with 56 days between doses, Ad26.COV2.S was given intramuscularly.

Germline loops: CDR1 SQVTM, CDR2 ANQGSEA. The CDR3 is 18 residues long. V trimming: 1 base; J trimming: 5 bases; junction bases outside the gene matches: 9. Sequencing used immunoSEQ multiplex PCR; TCRdb keeps in-frame clones, though not all of them. This sample carries about 450,000 clones, about 91% of them seen once, and the ten largest clones take roughly 2.5%. This clone showed up just a few times. The antigen is not known. General observations from the study: Measurements of TCR breadth and depth may have given underestimates of the total T cell responses.

Regarding treatment: 15 to 20 received Ad26.COV2.S at low or high dose, single or two shots; about 5 received placebo; per-sample allocation not given. Specimens were obtained on day 63 following the first vaccine or placebo injection. The sequencing used peripheral blood, collected in a trial of Ad26.COV2.S vaccine versus placebo. This rearrangement joins TRBV29-1 to TRBJ2-1, with 15 bases fitting TRBD2. This clonotype was obtained from a person aged 18-60 years who received the Ad26.COV2.S COVID-19 vaccine or a placebo. The CDR3 DNA is TGCAGCGTTGAAGGGGGACTAGCGGGAGGCCAATACAACAATGAGCAGTTCTTC. This sequence encodes CSVEGGLAGGQYNNEQFF.